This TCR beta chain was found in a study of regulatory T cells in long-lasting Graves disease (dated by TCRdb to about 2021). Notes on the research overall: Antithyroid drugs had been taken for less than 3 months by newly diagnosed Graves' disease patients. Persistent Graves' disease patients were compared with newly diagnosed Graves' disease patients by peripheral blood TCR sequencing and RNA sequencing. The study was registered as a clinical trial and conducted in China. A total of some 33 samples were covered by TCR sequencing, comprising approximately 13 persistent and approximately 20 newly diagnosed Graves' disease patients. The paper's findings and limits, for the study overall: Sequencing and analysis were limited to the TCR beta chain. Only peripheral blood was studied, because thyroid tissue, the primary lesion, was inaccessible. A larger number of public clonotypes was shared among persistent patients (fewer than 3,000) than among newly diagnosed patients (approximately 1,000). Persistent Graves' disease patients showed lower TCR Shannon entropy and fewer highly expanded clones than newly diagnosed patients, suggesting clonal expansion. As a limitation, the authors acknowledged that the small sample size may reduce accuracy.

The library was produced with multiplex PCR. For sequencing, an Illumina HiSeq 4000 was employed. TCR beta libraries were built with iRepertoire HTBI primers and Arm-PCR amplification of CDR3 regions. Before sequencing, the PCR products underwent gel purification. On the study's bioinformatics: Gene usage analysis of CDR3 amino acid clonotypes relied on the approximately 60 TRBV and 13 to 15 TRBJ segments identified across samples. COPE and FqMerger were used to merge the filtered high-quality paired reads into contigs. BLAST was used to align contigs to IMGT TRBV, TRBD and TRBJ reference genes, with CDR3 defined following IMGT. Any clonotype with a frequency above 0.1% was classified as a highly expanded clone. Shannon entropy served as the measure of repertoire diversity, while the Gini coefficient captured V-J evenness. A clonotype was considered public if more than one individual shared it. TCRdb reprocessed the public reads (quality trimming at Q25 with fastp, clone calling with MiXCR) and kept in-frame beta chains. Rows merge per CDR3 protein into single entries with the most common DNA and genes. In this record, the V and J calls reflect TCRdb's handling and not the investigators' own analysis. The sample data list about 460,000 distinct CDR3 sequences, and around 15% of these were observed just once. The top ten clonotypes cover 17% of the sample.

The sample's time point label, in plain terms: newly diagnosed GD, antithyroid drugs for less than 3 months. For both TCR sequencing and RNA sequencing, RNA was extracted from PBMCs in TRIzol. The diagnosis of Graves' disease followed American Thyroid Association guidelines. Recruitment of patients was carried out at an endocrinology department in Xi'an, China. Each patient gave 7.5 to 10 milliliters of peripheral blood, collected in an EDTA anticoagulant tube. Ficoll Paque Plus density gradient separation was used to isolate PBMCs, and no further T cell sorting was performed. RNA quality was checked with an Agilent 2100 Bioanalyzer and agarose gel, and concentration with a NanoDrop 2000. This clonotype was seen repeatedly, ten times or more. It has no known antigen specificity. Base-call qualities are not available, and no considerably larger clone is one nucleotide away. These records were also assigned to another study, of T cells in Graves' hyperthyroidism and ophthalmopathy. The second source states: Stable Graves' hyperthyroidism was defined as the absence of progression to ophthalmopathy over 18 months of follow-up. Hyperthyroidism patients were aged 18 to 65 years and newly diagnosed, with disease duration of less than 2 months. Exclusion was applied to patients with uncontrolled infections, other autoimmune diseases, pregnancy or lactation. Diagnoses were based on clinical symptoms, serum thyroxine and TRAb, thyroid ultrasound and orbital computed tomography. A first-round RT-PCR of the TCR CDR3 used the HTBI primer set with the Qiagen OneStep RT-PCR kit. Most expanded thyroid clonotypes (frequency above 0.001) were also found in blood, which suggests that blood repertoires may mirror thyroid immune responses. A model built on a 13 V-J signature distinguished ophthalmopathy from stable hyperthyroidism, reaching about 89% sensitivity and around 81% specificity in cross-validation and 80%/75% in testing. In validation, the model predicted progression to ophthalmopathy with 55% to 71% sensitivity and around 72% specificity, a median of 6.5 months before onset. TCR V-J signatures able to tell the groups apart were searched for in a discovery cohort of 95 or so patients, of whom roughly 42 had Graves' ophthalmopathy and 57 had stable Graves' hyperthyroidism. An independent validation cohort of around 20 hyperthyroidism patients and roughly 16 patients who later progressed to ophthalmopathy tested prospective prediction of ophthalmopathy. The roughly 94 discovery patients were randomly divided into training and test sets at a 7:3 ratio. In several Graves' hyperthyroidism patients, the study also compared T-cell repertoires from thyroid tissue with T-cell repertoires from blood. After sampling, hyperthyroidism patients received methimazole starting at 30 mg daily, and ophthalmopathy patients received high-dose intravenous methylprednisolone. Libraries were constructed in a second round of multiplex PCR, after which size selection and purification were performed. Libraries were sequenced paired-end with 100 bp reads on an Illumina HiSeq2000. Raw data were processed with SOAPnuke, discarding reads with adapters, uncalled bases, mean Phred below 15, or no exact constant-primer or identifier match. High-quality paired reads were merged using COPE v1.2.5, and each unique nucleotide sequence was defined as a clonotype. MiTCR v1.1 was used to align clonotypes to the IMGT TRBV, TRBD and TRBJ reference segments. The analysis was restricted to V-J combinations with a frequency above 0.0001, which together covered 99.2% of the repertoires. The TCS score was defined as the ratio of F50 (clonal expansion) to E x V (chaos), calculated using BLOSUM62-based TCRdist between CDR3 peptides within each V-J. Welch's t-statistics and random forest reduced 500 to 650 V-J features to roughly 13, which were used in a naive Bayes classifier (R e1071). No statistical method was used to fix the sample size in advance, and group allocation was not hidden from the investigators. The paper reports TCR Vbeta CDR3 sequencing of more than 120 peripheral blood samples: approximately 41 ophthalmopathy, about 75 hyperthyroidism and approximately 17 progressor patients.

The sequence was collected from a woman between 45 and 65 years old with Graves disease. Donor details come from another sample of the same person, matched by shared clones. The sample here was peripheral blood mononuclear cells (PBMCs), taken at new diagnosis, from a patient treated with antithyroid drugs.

The DNA is as follows: TGTGCCAGCAGTTACGGAGGGGTTAGCAATCAGCCCCAGCATTTT. Protein translation: CASSYGGVSNQPQHF. This chain joins TRBV6-5 to TRBJ1-5; TRBD1 is a possible D gene, resting on 5 matching bases. The CDR3, cysteine through phenylalanine, is 15 amino acids long. The CDR3 DNA has 45 bases and is translated from base 1. V is cut by 2 bases and J by 0 bases, and the space between the germline ends is 8 bases. Based on the germline V gene, the CDR1 and CDR2 sequences are MNHEY and SVGAGI.